Reported below is one TCR beta chain. V lost 4 bases, J lost 3 bases, and 15 bases lay in between. The germline V gene encodes CDR1 SQVTM and CDR2 ANQGSEA. The CDR3 is made up of 15 amino acids. The data derive from a study of CD8 T cells in Susac syndrome. RNA was extracted with the RNeasy kit, and a quantity of about 0.5 to 1 ug was reverse transcribed using random hexamers. TCRdb re-called the immunoSEQ multiplex PCR reads through MiXCR, storing one row per CDR3 protein. Here the sample spans 200,000 to 250,000 distinct CDR3 sequences, about 94% being singletons. The sequenced sample consisted of CD4+ T cells from PBMCs. The rearrangement uses TRBV29-1 and TRBJ2-2; D gene unclear. The source is a human donor with Susac syndrome. The CDR3 spells CSVASRARDTGELFF. The CDR3 DNA is TGCAGCGTTGCCTCAAGGGCCCGGGACACCGGGGAGCTGTTTTTT.